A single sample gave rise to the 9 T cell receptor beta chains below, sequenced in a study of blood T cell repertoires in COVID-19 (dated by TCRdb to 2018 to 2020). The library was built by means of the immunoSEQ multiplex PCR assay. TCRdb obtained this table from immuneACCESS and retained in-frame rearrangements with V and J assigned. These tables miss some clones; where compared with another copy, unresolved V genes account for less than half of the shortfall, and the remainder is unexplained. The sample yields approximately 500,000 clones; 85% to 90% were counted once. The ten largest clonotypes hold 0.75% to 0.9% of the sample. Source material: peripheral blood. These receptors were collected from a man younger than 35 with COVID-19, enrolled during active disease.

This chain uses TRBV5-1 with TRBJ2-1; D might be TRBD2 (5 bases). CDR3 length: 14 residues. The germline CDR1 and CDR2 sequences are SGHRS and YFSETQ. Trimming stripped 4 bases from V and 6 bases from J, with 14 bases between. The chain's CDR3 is CASSAASLRNEQFF. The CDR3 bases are TGCGCCAGCAGCGCGGCTAGCCTTCGCAATGAGCAGTTCTTC.

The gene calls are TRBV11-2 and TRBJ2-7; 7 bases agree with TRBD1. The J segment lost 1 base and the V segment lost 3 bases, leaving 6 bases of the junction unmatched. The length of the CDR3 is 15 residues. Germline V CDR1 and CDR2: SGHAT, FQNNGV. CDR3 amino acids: CASSLGRTGSYEQYF. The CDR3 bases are TGTGCCAGCAGCTTGGGCCGGACAGGATCCTACGAGCAGTACTTC.

The CDR3 protein is CASSRGMRKAFF. The CDR3 DNA reads TGTGCCAGCAGCCGGGGGATGAGGAAAGCTTTCTTT. The rearrangement links TRBV27 to TRBJ1-1, with TRBD1 as a possible D gene (5 bases). The CDR3 length is 12 residues. Trimming removed 6 bases from V and 9 bases from J, with 14 bases in between. CDR1 is MNHEY, CDR2 SMNVEV, per germline (reference sequence).

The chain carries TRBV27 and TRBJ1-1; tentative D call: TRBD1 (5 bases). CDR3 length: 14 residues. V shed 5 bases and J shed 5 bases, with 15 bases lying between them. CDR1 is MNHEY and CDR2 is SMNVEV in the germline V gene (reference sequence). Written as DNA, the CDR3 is TGTGCCAGCAGTCCCCCCTACGGGGGTACTGAAGCTTTCTTT. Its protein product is CASSPPYGGTEAFF.

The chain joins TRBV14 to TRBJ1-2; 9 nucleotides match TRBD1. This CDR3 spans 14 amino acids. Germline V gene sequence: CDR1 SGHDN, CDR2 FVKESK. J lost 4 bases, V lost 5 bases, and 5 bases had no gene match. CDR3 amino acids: CASSKDRGIYGYTF. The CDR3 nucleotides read TGTGCCAGCAGCAAGGACAGGGGTATCTATGGCTACACCTTC.

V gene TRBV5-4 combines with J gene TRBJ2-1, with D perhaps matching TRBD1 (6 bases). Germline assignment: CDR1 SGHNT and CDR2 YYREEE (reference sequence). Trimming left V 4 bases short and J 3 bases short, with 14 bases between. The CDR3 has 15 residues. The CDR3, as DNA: TGTGCCAGCAGCCGCCCAGGGGACGACTACAATGAGCAGTTCTTC. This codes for CASSRPGDDYNEQFF. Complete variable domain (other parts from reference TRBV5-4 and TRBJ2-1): ETGVTQSPTHLIKTRGQQVTLRCSSQSGHNTVSWYQQALGQGPQFIFQYYREEENGRGNFPPRFSGLQFPNYSSELNVNALELDDSALYLCASSRPGDDYNEQFFGPGTRLTVL.

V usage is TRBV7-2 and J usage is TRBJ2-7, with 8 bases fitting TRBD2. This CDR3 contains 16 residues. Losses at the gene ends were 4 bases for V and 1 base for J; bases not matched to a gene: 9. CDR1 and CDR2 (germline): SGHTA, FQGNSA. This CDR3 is CASSYLGTRTSYEQYF. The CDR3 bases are TGTGCCAGCAGCTACCTGGGGACTAGAACGTCCTACGAGCAGTACTTC.

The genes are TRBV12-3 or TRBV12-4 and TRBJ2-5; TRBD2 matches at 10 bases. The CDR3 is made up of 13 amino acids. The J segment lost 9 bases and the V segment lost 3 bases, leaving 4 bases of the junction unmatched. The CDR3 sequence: CASSLSGGGPQYF. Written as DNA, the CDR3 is TGTGCCAGCAGTTTGAGCGGGGGGGGCCCCCAGTACTTC.

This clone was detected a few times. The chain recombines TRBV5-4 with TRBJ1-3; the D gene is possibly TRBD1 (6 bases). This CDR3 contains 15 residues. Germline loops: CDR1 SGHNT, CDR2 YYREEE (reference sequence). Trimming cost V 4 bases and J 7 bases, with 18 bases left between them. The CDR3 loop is CASSAGQLSHNTIYF. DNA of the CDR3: TGTGCCAGCAGCGCCGGACAGCTTTCCCACAACACCATATATTTT.